The 16 T cell receptor beta chains reported below all come from one sample, sequenced in a study of cytotoxic CD8 clonotypes in ibrutinib-treated CLL. Libraries were prepared by immunoSEQ multiplex PCR; TCRdb keeps only in-frame clonotypes and omits some of them. The sample has 50,000 or so clones, 83% seen once. The sequenced sample was PBMCs, obtained after 24 months of ibrutinib treatment. Receptors originate from a human donor with chronic lymphocytic leukemia.

The genes are TRBV6-5 and TRBJ2-7; D is uncertain. V lost 10 bases to trimming and J lost 4 bases, with 11 bases between them. The V gene's germline CDR1 is MNHEY and CDR2 SVGAGI. The CDR3 spans 11 residues. Written as DNA, the CDR3 is TGTGCCACCCAAGTGGCGTACGAGCAGTACTTC. Its protein is CATQVAYEQYF.

V is TRBV5-4 and J is TRBJ2-5; D is possibly TRBD1 (5 bases). Trimming removed 1 base from V and 4 bases from J, with 8 bases in between. Germline V gene sequence: CDR1 SGHNT, CDR2 YYREEE (reference sequence). The CDR3 consists of 13 residues. The CDR3 here is CASSLQGLETQYF. In nucleotides, the CDR3 is TGTGCCAGCAGCTTGCAGGGTTTAGAGACCCAGTACTTC.

The chain is built from TRBV6-1 and TRBJ2-7, with TRBD1 matching over 7 bases. The CDR3 totals 14 residues. The J segment lost 1 base and the V segment lost 7 bases, leaving 7 bases of the junction unmatched. CDR1 and CDR2 (germline): MNHNS, SASEGT. CDR3 residues: CASKATGRSYEQYF. The CDR3 DNA reads as TGTGCCAGCAAAGCGACAGGGAGATCCTACGAGCAGTACTTC.

The chain combines TRBV11-2 with TRBJ2-3; no firm D call. V was cut by 5 bases and J by 5 bases, with 14 bases left in between. The germline gives CDR1 SGHAT, CDR2 FQNNGV. CDR3 length: 14 residues. DNA for the CDR3: TGTGCCAGCAGCCCCAATGTGGGCCAAGATACGCAGTATTTT. Its translation is CASSPNVGQDTQYF.

The chain employs TRBV7-9 and TRBJ2-5; 8 positions match TRBD1. The CDR3 has 11 amino acids. Germline CDR1 SEHNR, CDR2 FQNEAQ (reference sequence). V shed 7 bases, J shed 10 bases, and the junction held 5 bases outside the gene matches. The CDR3 spells CASTGQVDQYF. The CDR3 region has the DNA TGTGCCAGCACGGGACAGGTCGACCAGTACTTC.

In DNA, the CDR3 is TGTGCCAGCAGCTTAGTTGAGGGTAGAGGCACCGGGGAGCTGTTTTTT. Translating gives CASSLVEGRGTGELFF. The rearrangement links TRBV7-2 to TRBJ2-2, with D possibly TRBD2 on 5 matching bases. The CDR3 loop spans 16 amino acids. V was shortened by 1 base and J by 4 bases, with 13 bases between the two germline ends. Germline CDR1 reads SGHTA; CDR2 reads FQGNSA. Using reference TRBV7-2 and TRBJ2-2 for the parts outside the CDR3, the full variable domain is GAGVSQSPSNKVTEKGKDVELRCDPISGHTALYWYRQSLGQGLEFLIYFQGNSAPDKSGLPSDRFSAERTGGSVSTLTIQRTQQEDSAVYLCASSLVEGRGTGELFFGEGSRLTVL.

The rearrangement uses TRBV19 and TRBJ2-7; a possible D gene is TRBD2 (6 bases). CDR3 length equals 15 residues. Trimming took 4 bases from V and 6 from J, leaving 19 bases between them. Germline-derived CDR1 and CDR2 are LNHDA and SQIVND (reference sequence). The CDR3 DNA follows: TGTGCCAGTAGTAAAGGGGACTCGAGCCTTACCGAGCAGTACTTC. This translates into CASSKGDSSLTEQYF.

The chain couples TRBV27 to TRBJ2-1; D may be TRBD2 (6 bases). The CDR3 sequence is 13 residues long. In germline, CDR1 is MNHEY, CDR2 SMNVEV (reference sequence). V dropped 4 bases and J dropped 7 bases, with 11 bases sitting between them. CDR3 nucleotides: TGTGCCAGCAGTTCGGGACTTCTAAATGAGCAGTTCTTC. Translation gives CASSSGLLNEQFF.

The table lists this clone with a few counts. The J gene is TRBJ2-1, the V gene TRBV19, with D possibly matching TRBD2 (6 bases). Trimming took 4 bases from V and 8 from J, leaving 15 bases between them. The CDR3 contains 14 residues. Germline V CDR1 and CDR2: LNHDA, SQIVND (reference sequence). The CDR3 sequence is CASSTTGTLDEQFF. The CDR3 nucleotides read TGTGCCAGTAGTACCACCGGGACTCTTGATGAGCAGTTCTTC.

The genes are TRBV7-8 and TRBJ2-5; D unclear. CDR3 length: 14 amino acids. V gave up 1 base and J gave up 5 bases, with 11 bases separating them. Germline CDR1 is SGHVS and CDR2 is FQNEAQ. The CDR3, as DNA: TGTGCCAGCAGCTTAGGAAGAAGGTACGAGACCCAGTACTTC. Translation: CASSLGRRYETQYF.

The gene calls are TRBV7-8 and TRBJ1-5; maybe TRBD1 (5 bases). V shed 5 bases and J shed 4 bases, with 18 bases lying between them. The CDR3 spans 16 residues. Germline-derived CDR1 and CDR2 are SGHVS and FQNEAQ. The CDR3 DNA sequence: TGTGCCAGCAGCGCTTCCGGGACCGCACCGAATCAGCCCCAGCATTTT. This translates into CASSASGTAPNQPQHF.

This clone was found a few times. V usage is TRBV7-6 and J usage is TRBJ2-2; D is possibly TRBD2 (6 bases). The V end lost 4 bases, the J end lost 3 bases, and 15 bases lay between the germline ends. Germline V lookup: CDR1 SGHVS, CDR2 FNYEAQ. The CDR3 is 16 amino acids. The CDR3: CASSSTGTLHTGELFF. In nucleotides, the CDR3 is TGTGCCAGCAGCTCCACCGGGACTTTACACACCGGGGAGCTGTTTTTT.

This clone turned up a few times. V gene TRBV9 combines with J gene TRBJ2-7; 7 nucleotides line up with TRBD1. This CDR3 comprises 14 residues. V dropped 2 bases and J dropped 3; count of bases not matched to a gene: 5. Germline V lookup: CDR1 SGDLS, CDR2 YYNGEE. The CDR3 here is CASSVRDSDYEQYF. CDR3 nucleotides: TGTGCCAGCAGCGTCCGGGACAGTGACTACGAGCAGTACTTC.

The chain is built from TRBV27 and TRBJ1-4, with D possibly TRBD1 on 5 matching bases. Per germline, CDR1 MNHEY and CDR2 SMNVEV (reference sequence). CDR3 length equals 14 residues. The germline V and J ends were trimmed by 0 bases and 9 bases, with 11 bases remaining between them. The CDR3 reads CASSLSGEMKKLFF. CDR3 DNA sequence: TGTGCCAGCAGTTTATCGGGGGAGATGAAAAAACTGTTTTTT.

The chain combines TRBV15 with TRBJ2-7; D gene ambiguous. The germline V and J ends were trimmed by 5 bases and 2 bases, with 10 bases remaining between them. The CDR3 has 13 residues. Germline CDR1 reads LNHNV; CDR2 reads YYDKDF (reference sequence). CDR3 sequence: CATSLNRAYEQYF. CDR3 coding DNA: TGTGCCACCAGCTTAAACAGAGCCTACGAGCAGTACTTC.

This clone has a handful of counts. The rearrangement joins TRBV7-9 to TRBJ2-3, with 11 bases that match TRBD1. The junction had 5 bases not matched to a gene; V was cut back by 0 bases and J by 6 bases. The CDR3 sequence is 16 residues long. Germline lookup yields CDR1 SEHNR and CDR2 FQNEAQ (reference sequence). The CDR3 DNA sequence: TGTGCCAGCAGCTTAGCGACGGGGACAGGGGGGGATACGCAGTATTTT. Translated: CASSLATGTGGDTQYF. Using reference TRBV7-9 and TRBJ2-3 for the parts outside the CDR3, the full variable domain is DTGVSQNPRHKITKRGQNVTFRCDPISEHNRLYWYRQTLGQGPEFLTYFQNEAQLEKSRLLSDRFSAERPKGSFSTLEIQRTEQGDSAMYLCASSLATGTGGDTQYFGPGTRLTVL.